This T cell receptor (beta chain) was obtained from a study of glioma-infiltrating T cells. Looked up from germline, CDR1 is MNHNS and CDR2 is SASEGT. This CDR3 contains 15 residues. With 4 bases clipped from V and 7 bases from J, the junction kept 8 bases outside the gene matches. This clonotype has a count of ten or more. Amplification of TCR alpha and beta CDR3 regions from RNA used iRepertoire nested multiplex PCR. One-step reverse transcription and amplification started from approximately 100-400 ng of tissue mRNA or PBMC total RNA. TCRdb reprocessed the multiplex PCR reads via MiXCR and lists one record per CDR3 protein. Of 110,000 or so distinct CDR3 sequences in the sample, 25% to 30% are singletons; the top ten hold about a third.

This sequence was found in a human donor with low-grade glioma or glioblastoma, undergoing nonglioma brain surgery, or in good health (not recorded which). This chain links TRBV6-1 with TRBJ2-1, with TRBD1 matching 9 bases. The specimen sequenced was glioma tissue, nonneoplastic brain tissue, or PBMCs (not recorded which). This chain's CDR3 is CASSGRDRVLNEQFF. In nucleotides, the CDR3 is TGTGCCAGCAGTGGCCGGGACAGGGTATTAAATGAGCAGTTCTTC.